These 2 T cell receptor beta chains came from one sample sequenced in a study of OX40 agonist ivuxolimab in advanced cancers. TCRdb's copy holds only in-frame clones and misses some; the assay was immunoSEQ multiplex PCR. The profile shows approximately 33,000 clones, approximately 91% of them singletons. Sequencing was performed on CD4+ or CD8+ T cells sorted from blood, taken in a trial of the OX40 agonist ivuxolimab. These receptor sequences come from an adult with an advanced solid tumor such as melanoma, head and neck, liver or kidney cancer.

The V call is TRBV9, the J call TRBJ2-3; possible D gene TRBD2, 6 bases. V lost 7 bases to trimming and J lost 4 bases, with 13 bases between them. The CDR3 has 13 amino acids. Per the germline V gene, CDR1 is SGDLS and CDR2 is YYNGEE. The CDR3 here is CASSGEWADTQYF. CDR3 nucleotide sequence: TGTGCCAGCTCGGGAGAATGGGCAGATACGCAGTATTTT.

The CDR3 DNA sequence: TGTGCCAGGAACAGGGCTTACTATGGCTACACCTTC. It specifies CARNRAYYGYTF. V gene TRBV6-4 combines with J gene TRBJ1-2, with D possibly TRBD1 on 6 matching bases. The CDR3 covers 12 residues. The germline V and J ends were trimmed by 9 bases and 3 bases, with 11 bases remaining between them. Germline V gives CDR1 MRHNA, CDR2 SNTAGT.